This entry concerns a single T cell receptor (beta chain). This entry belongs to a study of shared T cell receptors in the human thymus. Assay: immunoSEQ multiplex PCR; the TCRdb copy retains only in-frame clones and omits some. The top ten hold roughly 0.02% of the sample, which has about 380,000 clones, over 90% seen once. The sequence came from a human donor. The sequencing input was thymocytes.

CDR3 in amino acids: CASSLQGSIRDTQYF. DNA of the CDR3: TGTGCCAGCAGCCTACAGGGATCGATCAGAGATACGCAGTATTTT. The V and J genes are TRBV13 and TRBJ2-3, with D tentatively TRBD1 (6 bases). The CDR3 extends over 15 amino acids. Deletions cut 5 bases from V and 5 bases from J, with 17 bases between. Germline V gene lookup returns CDR1 PRHDT and CDR2 FYEKMQ (reference sequence).